Presented here are 32 T cell receptor beta chains from one specimen sequenced in a study of tumor-infiltrating lymphocytes in primary liver carcinoma. In addition to blood RNA drawn from unsorted whole blood, germline DNA was extracted. Total RNA (about 500 ng) served as template for TCR beta cDNA synthesis primed by a constant-region primer. ARM-PCR was slightly modified, and three nested multiplex PCR rounds with it gave rise to the TCR beta libraries. A C-beta reverse primer and TRBV1-TRBV30 forward primers served in each of the first two PCR rounds, at about 10 cycles apiece. TCRdb reprocessed the multiplex PCR reads with MiXCR, giving one entry per CDR3 protein. Of about 320,000 distinct CDR3 sequences listed, roughly two thirds are singletons. Sequencing was done on a sample of peripheral blood. All receptors derive from a man aged 40-50 years with primary liver carcinoma and hepatitis B virus infection.

This clonotype was observed many times. The rearrangement links TRBV29-1 to TRBJ2-3, with D unclear. This CDR3 region has 10 residues. Trimming cost V 7 bases and J 6 bases, with 8 bases left between them. From germline, CDR1 is SQVTM and CDR2 ANQGSEA. The CDR3 sequence is CSAGGDTQYF. The CDR3 nucleotides read TGCAGCGCCGGTGGGGATACGCAGTATTTT.

On this clonotype: An end of the junction does not agree with germline; a read error may underlie this. This chain connects TRBV11-1 to TRBJ2-1; TRBD1 matches at 8 bases. The CDR3 is 16 amino acids. CDR1 is SGHAT, CDR2 FQDESV, per germline (reference sequence). The CDR3 here is CASSQGAGSSYNKQFF. CDR3 nucleotide sequence: TGTGCGAGCAGTCAGGGGGCGGGTAGCTCCTACAATAAGCAGTTCTTC.

The sample holds many counts of this clonotype. The rearrangement links TRBV6-1 to TRBJ1-5; D may be TRBD1 (5 bases). CDR1 and CDR2 (germline): MNHNS, SASEGT. The CDR3 has 14 amino acids. V shed 6 bases and J shed 4 bases, with 13 bases lying between them. CDR3: CASSAGGTNQPQHF. The CDR3 coding sequence is TGTGCCAGCAGCGCCGGGGGGACGAATCAGCCCCAGCATTTT.

This clonotype appeared a single time. A much more abundant neighbour one base away suggests this may be a read error. V gene TRBV6-5 combines with J gene TRBJ2-5; D might be TRBD1 (6 bases). Germline V gene data show CDR1 as MNHEY and CDR2 as SVGAGI. Deletions cut 6 bases from V and 7 bases from J, with 15 bases between. The CDR3 is 13 amino acids. As DNA, the CDR3 is TGTGCCAGCAGGACGCCAGGGGCCAGGACCCAGTACTTC. It codes for CASRTPGARTQYF.

To note about this clonotype: A much larger clone lies a single base off, so this may be a read error. This chain links TRBV14 with TRBJ2-2; TRBD1 might be the D (6 bases). Germline CDR1 SGHDN, CDR2 FVKESK. This CDR3 is 15 amino acids long. In nucleotides, the CDR3 is TGTGCCTGCAGCCAAGGACAGCGATACACCGGGGAGCTGTTTTTT. The encoded protein is CACSQGQRYTGELFF.

Turning to this clonotype: Possible read error: a much larger clone is one base away. The CDR3 DNA is TGTGCCACCAGCTGGAAAGGGACCGCAGATACGCAGTATTTT. This gives the protein CATSWKGTADTQYF. This rearrangement joins TRBV5-4 to TRBJ2-3; D is possibly TRBD1 or TRBD2 (5 bases each). The CDR3 covers 14 residues. Germline V gene lookup returns CDR1 SGHNT and CDR2 YYREEE (reference sequence). The full variable domain, rest sourced from reference TRBV5-4 and TRBJ2-3, is ETGVTQSPTHLIKTRGQQVTLRCSSQSGHNTVSWYQQALGQGPQFIFQYYREEENGRGNFPPRFSGLQFPNYSSELNVNALELDDSALYLCATSWKGTADTQYFGPGTRLTVL.

In regard to this clonotype: It may be a read error: a sequence one base away is much more abundant. The chain joins TRBV6-2 or TRBV6-3 to TRBJ2-1; no clear D gene. There are 11 residues in the CDR3. Germline-derived CDR1 and CDR2 are MNHEY and SVGEGT. The CDR3 coding sequence is TGTGCCAGCAGTTATGGGAATGGGCAGTTCTTC. Residues: CASSYGNGQFF.

The chain uses TRBV29-1 and TRBJ2-3; D is perhaps TRBD1 (6 bases). Looked up from germline, CDR1 is SQVTM and CDR2 is ANQGSEA. The length of the CDR3 is 12 residues. The DNA of the CDR3 is TGCAGTGTTCAGGGGTATCTACATACGCAGTATTTT. It yields the protein CSVQGYLHTQYF.

For this clonotype: A junction boundary mismatches the germline segment, possibly from a read error. The rearrangement joins TRBV4-1 to TRBJ2-3; possible D gene TRBD2, 5 bases. Germline assignment: CDR1 MGHRA and CDR2 YSYEKL. The CDR3 covers 15 residues. CDR3 DNA sequence: TGCGCCAACAGCCAAGAGGGTAGAAGCACAGATACGCAGTATTTT. Amino acids: CANSQEGRSTDTQYF.

This clonotype was seen repeatedly, ten times or more. The rearrangement joins TRBV4-3 to TRBJ2-3; TRBD1 is a possible D gene (5 bases). CDR1 is LGHNA, CDR2 YSLEER, per germline. The CDR3 loop spans 17 amino acids. V gave up 0 bases and J gave up 2 bases, with 15 bases separating them. The CDR3 DNA sequence: TGCGCCAGCAGCCAAGATTCTCAGGGCGCAGTCACAGATACGCAGTATTTT. It codes for CASSQDSQGAVTDTQYF.

On this clonotype itself: At one end, the junction sequence differs from germline, possibly due to a read error. This sequence joins TRBV12-3 or TRBV12-4 and TRBJ1-1; no reliable D call. This CDR3 spans 14 amino acids. Here the CDR3 reads CGSSLRGWGTEAFF. DNA for the CDR3: TGTGGCAGCAGTTTGAGAGGCTGGGGCACTGAAGCTTTCTTT.

Notes on this clonotype: Given a much more abundant clone one base away, this may be a read error. The genes are TRBV7-8 and TRBJ1-4, with D unresolved. Germline-derived CDR1 and CDR2 are SGHVS and FQNEAQ. Trimming took 7 bases from V and 5 from J, leaving 17 bases between them. The CDR3 loop spans 15 amino acids. The CDR3 bases are TGTGCCAGCAACTTGTTCGACGGACCGAATGAAAAACTGTTTTTT. It encodes CASNLFDGPNEKLFF.

CDR3 in DNA: TGCGCCAGCAGCTTTACAGGGCCCTCTGACGATGAGCAGTTCTTC. This sequence encodes CASSFTGPSDDEQFF. The chain joins TRBV5-1 to TRBJ2-1; perhaps TRBD1 as D (6 bases). The CDR3 length is 15 residues. V was clipped by 2 bases and J by 8 bases, with 17 bases between them. Germline V gives CDR1 SGHRS, CDR2 YFSETQ.

This clonotype occurred many times. V is TRBV4-2 and J is TRBJ2-7; D gene ambiguous. The germline V gene encodes CDR1 LGHNA and CDR2 YNFKEQ. The ends were cut back, 0 bases at V and 2 bases at J, with 11 bases in the middle. This CDR3 spans 15 amino acids. The CDR3 loop reads CASSQDDGGTYEQYF. CDR3 nucleotide sequence: TGTGCCAGCAGCCAAGATGATGGCGGAACCTACGAGCAGTACTTC.

The chain recombines TRBV6-2 or TRBV6-3 with TRBJ1-1; D gene unclear. Germline V CDR1 and CDR2: MNHEY, SVGEGT. The CDR3 has 14 amino acids. V was shortened by 0 bases and J by 5 bases, with 10 bases between the two germline ends. Written as DNA, the CDR3 is TGTGCCAGCAGTTACTCCGGTCCGAGGACTGAAGCTTTCTTT. Its protein is CASSYSGPRTEAFF.

This rearrangement joins TRBV6-4 to TRBJ1-6; D is unclear. CDR3 size: 12 residues. V lost 6 bases and J 18 bases, leaving 18 bases between the germline ends. The germline V gene encodes CDR1 MRHNA and CDR2 SNTAGT. CDR3 in DNA: TGTGCCAGCAGCAACGAACGGAATTCACCCCACTTT. As protein: CASSNERNSPHF.

The chain combines TRBV5-8 with TRBJ2-5, with 8 nucleotides matching TRBD1. The germline V gene encodes CDR1 SGHTS and CDR2 YDEGEE. The V gene end was trimmed by 4 bases and the J gene end by 5 bases; junction bases not matched to a gene: 7. The CDR3 is 14 amino acids. CDR3 in amino acids: CASSPWTGMETQYF. The CDR3 nucleotides read TGTGCCAGCAGCCCCTGGACAGGGATGGAGACCCAGTACTTC.

As for this clonotype: This could be a read error, since a much larger clone is one nucleotide away. The genes are TRBV29-1 and TRBJ1-1, with D uncertain. V lost 0 bases to trimming and J lost 0 bases, with 8 bases between them. The length of the CDR3 is 14 residues. Germline V lookup: CDR1 SQVTM, CDR2 ANQGSEA. The CDR3 DNA reads as TGCAGCGTTGAAGATCTACGGTTGAACACTGAAGCTTTCTTT. Its translation: CSVEDLRLNTEAFF.

In its sample, this clonotype was seen a few times. A much larger clone lies a single base off, so this may be a read error. The gene calls are TRBV6-5 and TRBJ2-5; possibly TRBD2 for D (5 bases). CDR1 MNHEY and CDR2 SVGAGI come from the germline V gene. This CDR3 is built from 10 residues. The CDR3 coding sequence is TGTACCAGCACGGGGGAGACCCAGTACTTC. Its protein product is CTSTGETQYF.

This clonotype was counted only a few times. The chain combines TRBV11-1 with TRBJ2-2, with TRBD1 as a possible D gene (5 bases). Germline loops: CDR1 SGHAT, CDR2 FQDESV (reference sequence). This CDR3 has 15 residues. The ends were cut back, 9 bases at V and 5 bases at J, with 19 bases in the middle. The CDR3 DNA reads as TGTGCCAGTTGCTTCAGACAGAAAAGTACCGGGGAGCTGTTTTTT. Protein product: CASCFRQKSTGELFF.

To note about this clonotype: At one boundary the junction diverges from the germline segment, which might be a read error. The DNA for the CDR3 is TGTGCTAGCACTAAGGGCTACAAGCAGTACTTC. It yields the protein CASTKGYKQYF. This chain joins TRBV11-1 and TRBJ2-7; D uncertain. Germline V gene lookup returns CDR1 SGHAT and CDR2 FQDESV (reference sequence). This CDR3 is built from 11 residues.

Details on this clonotype: This may come from a read error, since a much larger clone is one base off. The rearrangement uses TRBV6-5 and TRBJ2-2; D not resolved. Deletions cut 6 bases from V and 10 bases from J, with 15 bases between. The CDR3 contains 13 residues. Germline V gene lookup returns CDR1 MNHEY and CDR2 SVGAGI. The CDR3 loop reads CASSQFISAELFF. DNA for the CDR3: TGTGCCAGCAGCCAGTTCATATCCGCGGAGCTGTTTTTT.

Regarding this clonotype: The CDR3 ends on some other residue instead of the conserved phenylalanine or tryptophan, so this is likely a read error. The chain carries TRBV6-2 or TRBV6-3 and TRBJ2-7; D is undetermined. Trimming removed 5 bases at V and 3 bases at J, with 5 bases between. From germline, CDR1 is MNHEY and CDR2 SVGEGT. There are 11 residues in the CDR3. The CDR3 here is CASSPLYEQYL. DNA for the CDR3: TGTGCCAGCAGTCCCCTCTACGAGCAGTACTTA.

The V call is TRBV5-4, the J call TRBJ1-1, with TRBD1 as a possible D gene (5 bases). Germline-derived CDR1 and CDR2 are SGHNT and YYREEE (reference sequence). The V gene lost 2 bases and the J gene lost 6 bases, with 17 bases spanning the gap. The CDR3 spans 15 residues. The CDR3 DNA reads TGTGCCAGCAGCTTCGAATCGGTCAGGGCTGCTGAAGCTTTCTTT. Translating gives CASSFESVRAAEAFF.

Comment on this clonotype: This clone may be a read error of a much larger clone one base away. The gene calls are TRBV6-1 and TRBJ2-3; 7 bases match TRBD1. Germline V gene data show CDR1 as MNHNS and CDR2 as SASEGT. The CDR3 runs 14 residues. J lost 2 bases, V lost 7 bases, and 6 bases had no gene match. CDR3 sequence: CASTTGIFTDTQYF. The CDR3, as DNA: TGTGCCAGCACGACAGGGATTTTCACAGATACGCAGTATTTT.

This clonotype was seen only a few times. The gene calls are TRBV12-3 or TRBV12-4 and TRBJ2-2, with 9 bases fitting TRBD2. The junction had 4 bases not matched to a gene; V was cut back by 6 bases and J by 2 bases. The CDR3 spans 15 residues. The CDR3 nucleotides read TGTGCCAGCAGACTAGCGGGCCTTAACACCGGGGAGCTGTTTTTT. It yields the protein CASRLAGLNTGELFF.

This clonotype was counted between two and nine times. The chain combines TRBV19 with TRBJ2-5; possibly TRBD2 for D (6 bases). Trimming cost V 5 bases and J 3 bases, with 10 bases left between them. The germline V gene encodes CDR1 LNHDA and CDR2 SQIVND (reference sequence). The CDR3 extends over 13 amino acids. CDR3 bases: TGTGCCAGTAGTCGGCAGCGGGAAGAGACCCAGTACTTC. Translation: CASSRQREETQYF.

For this clonotype: At one boundary the junction diverges from the germline segment, which might be a read error. The V call is TRBV29-1, the J call TRBJ1-2; D unresolved. The CDR3 totals 12 residues. CDR1 SQVTM and CDR2 ANQGSEA come from the germline V gene. As DNA, the CDR3 is TGCAGCGTCCTACCGTACGATTATGGCAACACCTTC. Translated: CSVLPYDYGNTF.

This clonotype occurred a few times. The rearrangement joins TRBV6-6 to TRBJ2-1; D unclear. V was shortened by 6 bases and J by 10 bases, with 7 bases between the two germline ends. Germline-derived CDR1 and CDR2 are MNHNY and SVGAGI (reference sequence). CDR3 length equals 10 residues. This CDR3 is CASRDEEQFF. For the CDR3, the DNA is TGTGCCAGCAGAGACGAGGAGCAGTTCTTC.

On this clonotype: At one boundary the junction diverges from the germline segment, which might be a read error. V usage is TRBV9 and J usage is TRBJ2-1, with 7 bases fitting TRBD2. CDR1 and CDR2 from the germline V gene are SGDLS and YYNGEE. The CDR3 runs to 15 residues. CDR3 nucleotide sequence: TGTGCCAGCAGCCCCGCGGGGGACTCCCACAATGAGCAGTTCTTC. Its protein product is CASSPAGDSHNEQFF.

There are many counts of this clonotype. The CDR3 here is CASIPGSGANVLTF. The DNA for the CDR3 is TGTGCCAGCATCCCGGGGTCTGGGGCCAACGTCCTGACTTTC. The chain couples TRBV12-3 or TRBV12-4 to TRBJ2-6, with D possibly TRBD2 on 5 matching bases. The V end lost 7 bases, the J end lost 1 base, and 8 bases lay between the germline ends. This CDR3 is 14 amino acids long.

For this clonotype: The junction departs from germline at one end; a sequencing error may be responsible. The V gene is TRBV6-2 or TRBV6-3, the J gene TRBJ2-1; tentatively, D is TRBD2 (5 bases). The CDR3 is 14 amino acids. CDR1 is MNHEY and CDR2 is SVGEGT in the germline V gene. For the CDR3, the DNA is TGTGCCAGCAGCTCCGACCCGACTATCCATGAACAGTTCTTC. It encodes CASSSDPTIHEQFF.